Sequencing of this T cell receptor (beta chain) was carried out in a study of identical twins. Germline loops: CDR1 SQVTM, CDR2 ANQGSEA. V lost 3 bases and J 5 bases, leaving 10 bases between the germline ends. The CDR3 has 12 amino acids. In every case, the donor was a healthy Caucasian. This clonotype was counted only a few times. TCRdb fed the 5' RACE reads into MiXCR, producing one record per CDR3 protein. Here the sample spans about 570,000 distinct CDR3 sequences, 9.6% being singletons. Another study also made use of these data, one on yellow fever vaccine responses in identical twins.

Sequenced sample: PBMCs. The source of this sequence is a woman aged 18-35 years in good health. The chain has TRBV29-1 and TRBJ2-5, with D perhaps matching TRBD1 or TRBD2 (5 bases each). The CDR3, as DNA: TGCAGCGTTGATGGGGGTAGGGAGACCCAGTACTTC. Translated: CSVDGGRETQYF.